Each of the 13 T cell receptor beta chains below was sequenced from the same sample in a study of cytomegalovirus exposure and HLA in healthy donors. PCR primers comprised 60 Vbeta and 13 Jbeta primers. The method was immunoSEQ multiplex PCR; TCRdb's version includes in-frame clones alone and lacks a portion of them. The sample holds over 130,000 clones, over 75% seen once. The sequencing input was PBMCs. All receptors come from a man aged 35 to 55 in good health and CMV-seronegative.

The rearrangement uses TRBV4-3 and TRBJ2-7; 9 bases line up with TRBD1. V trimming: 1 base; J trimming: 3 bases; junction bases outside the gene matches: 10. The CDR3 has 17 amino acids. Per the germline V gene, CDR1 is LGHNA and CDR2 is YSLEER. The CDR3 loop reads CASSQGTGTGKGYEQYF. CDR3 nucleotides: TGCGCCAGCAGCCAAGGGACCGGGACAGGGAAAGGCTACGAGCAGTACTTC.

The chain joins TRBV6-5 to TRBJ2-1, with D tentatively TRBD2 (6 bases). V was pared by 3 bases and J by 5 bases, with 11 bases between. Germline lookup yields CDR1 MNHEY and CDR2 SVGAGI. This CDR3 has 14 residues. CDR3: CASSYMLANNEQFF. DNA of the CDR3: TGTGCCAGCAGTTATATGCTAGCGAACAATGAGCAGTTCTTC.

J is TRBJ2-3 and V is TRBV7-3; weak D call: TRBD1 (6 bases). Trimming cost V 2 bases and J 4 bases, with 16 bases left between them. Germline CDR1 SGHTA, CDR2 FQGTGA. The CDR3 is 16 residues long. The CDR3 is CASSLWGQGQADTQYF. Here the CDR3 DNA reads TGTGCCAGCAGCTTATGGGGGCAGGGGCAGGCAGATACGCAGTATTTT.

The chain combines TRBV10-2 with TRBJ2-3, with a tentative D call TRBD2 (6 bases). From germline, CDR1 is WSHSY and CDR2 SAAADI. The germline V and J ends were trimmed by 6 bases and 1 base, with 11 bases remaining between them. The CDR3 runs to 14 residues. This CDR3 is CASRGERGTDTQYF. CDR3 DNA: TGCGCCAGCAGGGGAGAGCGGGGCACAGATACGCAGTATTTT.

The CDR3 here is CASSQTPTRGEQYF. The CDR3 DNA is TGTGCCAGCAGCCAAACCCCGACCAGGGGGGAGCAGTACTTC. This chain links TRBV14 with TRBJ2-7; 7 bases map to TRBD1. The CDR3 spans 14 residues. Losses at the gene ends were 2 bases for V and 7 bases for J; bases not matched to a gene: 8. Germline CDR1 is SGHDN and CDR2 is FVKESK.

The J gene is TRBJ2-5, the V gene TRBV2, with 9 bases matching TRBD2. There are 18 residues in the CDR3. Germline V CDR1 and CDR2: SNHLY, FYNNEI. Losses at the gene ends were 1 base for V and 5 bases for J; bases not matched to a gene: 14. The CDR3 spells CASSEGDQWRGGSETQYF. For the CDR3, the DNA is TGTGCCAGCAGTGAAGGGGATCAGTGGCGGGGGGGCTCGGAGACCCAGTACTTC.

This clone was picked up one time. The chain uses TRBV11-2 and TRBJ2-2, with 15 bases fitting TRBD2. The V gene's germline CDR1 is SGHAT and CDR2 FQNNGV. The CDR3 spans 18 residues. V lost 5 bases and J lost 1; bases outside the gene matches: 5. The CDR3 region has the DNA TGTGCCAGCAGCCCGGGACTAGCGGGGGGCCTGAACACCGGGGAGCTGTTTTTT. Protein: CASSPGLAGGLNTGELFF.

The chain's CDR3 is CASSLGWGDSPLHF. CDR3 in DNA: TGTGCCAGCAGCTTGGGGTGGGGAGATTCACCCCTCCACTTT. The V and J genes are TRBV5-4 and TRBJ1-6, with no clear D. The CDR3 consists of 14 residues. CDR1 and CDR2 (germline): SGHNT, YYREEE (reference sequence). Trimming pared 0 bases from V and 8 bases from J, leaving 9 bases between.

Details on this clone: The junction shows a germline mismatch at one end, possibly a read error. This chain joins TRBV28 and TRBJ2-4, with D tentatively TRBD2 (6 bases). The CDR3 covers 17 residues. Germline V gene lookup returns CDR1 MDHEN and CDR2 SYDVKM. The CDR3 region is CATSPGRELIAKNSQYF. The CDR3 region has the DNA TGTGCCACCTCCCCGGGACGGGAGTTAATAGCCAAAAACAGTCAGTACTTC.

This clone showed up just a few times. The J gene is TRBJ2-7, the V gene TRBV7-8; 8 bases match TRBD2. With 5 bases clipped from V and 6 bases from J, the junction kept 12 bases outside the gene matches. Germline-derived CDR1 and CDR2 are SGHVS and FQNEAQ. The CDR3 is 15 amino acids. The CDR3 is CASSVLPGLGLEQYF. In DNA form, the CDR3 reads TGTGCCAGCAGCGTATTACCGGGACTAGGTCTCGAGCAGTACTTC.

This chain joins TRBV10-3 and TRBJ2-3; 9 bases agree with TRBD1. The CDR3 extends over 17 amino acids. V dropped 0 bases and J dropped 2; count of bases not matched to a gene: 6. Germline V CDR1 and CDR2: ENHRY, SYGVKD. For the CDR3, the DNA is TGTGCCATCAGTGAGTCGACGGGGACAGGGACCACAGATACGCAGTATTTT. Protein: CAISESTGTGTTDTQYF.

The chain links TRBV18 to TRBJ2-3, with no clear D. Trimming took 0 bases from V and 1 from J, leaving 8 bases between them. Germline assignment: CDR1 KGHSH and CDR2 LQKENI. The CDR3 spans 15 residues. Written as DNA, the CDR3 is TGTGCCAGCTCACCACCCGGGTGGGGCACAGATACGCAGTATTTT. Translated, it gives CASSPPGWGTDTQYF.

The CDR3: CASSSHGHYLGNSPLHF. CDR3 nucleotides: TGTGCCAGCAGCTCACATGGGCATTACCTGGGTAATTCACCCCTCCACTTT. The chain is built from TRBV21-1 and TRBJ1-6; the table assigns TRBD1, which was not confirmed against the DNA. TRBV21-1 is assigned pseudogene status. The CDR3 is 17 amino acids.